What follows are 6 T cell receptor beta chains derived from one specimen sequenced in a study of blood T cell repertoires in COVID-19. Libraries were prepared by immunoSEQ multiplex PCR; TCRdb keeps only in-frame clonotypes and omits some of them. Among around 25,000 clones listed, about four fifths were seen once. Sequencing input: peripheral blood. The receptors shown here come from a man aged 65 to 85 with acute or convalescent COVID-19.

The V gene is TRBV18, the J gene TRBJ1-6, with D uncertain. Looked up from germline, CDR1 is KGHSH and CDR2 is LQKENI. The CDR3 sequence is 15 residues long. The V end lost 4 bases, the J end lost 5 bases, and 12 bases lay between the germline ends. The CDR3 nucleotides are TGTGCCAGCTCACTCAGGACTGATGATAATTCACCCCTCCACTTT. Translation: CASSLRTDDNSPLHF. Using reference TRBV18 and TRBJ1-6 for the parts outside the CDR3, the full variable domain is NAGVMQNPRHLVRRRGQEARLRCSPMKGHSHVYWYRQLPEEGLKFMVYLQKENIIDESGMPKERFSAEFPKEGPSILRIQQVVRGDSAAYFCASSLRTDDNSPLHFGNGTRLTVT.

This clone was seen just once. The chain links TRBV10-3 to TRBJ1-1; 9 bases are shared with TRBD1. CDR1 is ENHRY, CDR2 SYGVKD, per germline. The CDR3 is made up of 12 amino acids. V trimming: 10 bases; J trimming: 5 bases; junction bases outside the gene matches: 5. This CDR3 reads CATGTGLTEAFF. Here the CDR3 DNA reads TGTGCCACCGGGACAGGGTTAACTGAAGCTTTCTTT.

The V gene is TRBV6-5, the J gene TRBJ2-3; D is possibly TRBD1 (6 bases). The CDR3 spans 15 residues. Trimming shortened V by 6 bases and J by 1 base, and 14 bases separated the two germline ends. Germline V CDR1 and CDR2: MNHEY, SVGAGI. The CDR3 DNA reads as TGTGCCAGCAGCCAACAGGGCCCCCGCACAGATACGCAGTATTTT. Its protein is CASSQQGPRTDTQYF.

This chain connects TRBV10-1 to TRBJ1-5; 7 positions agree with TRBD1. CDR1 WNHNN and CDR2 SYGVQD come from the germline V gene (reference sequence). The CDR3 has 13 residues. J gave up 4 bases and V 5 bases, and 2 bases lay outside the gene matches. CDR3: CASSPGGNQPQHF. The CDR3 coding sequence is TGCGCCAGCAGTCCAGGGGGAAATCAGCCCCAGCATTTT.

CDR3 loop: CASSLFSGAPTEAFF. The CDR3 region has the DNA TGTGCCAGTAGTCTTTTCTCAGGGGCCCCCACTGAAGCTTTCTTT. The chain has TRBV19 and TRBJ1-1; D perhaps matches TRBD1 (6 bases). Germline assignment: CDR1 LNHDA and CDR2 SQIVND (reference sequence). CDR3 length equals 15 residues. V lost 5 bases to trimming and J lost 4 bases, with 17 bases between them.

The CDR3 DNA follows: TGTGCCAGCAGCTTAGACGTAGGGGAACGGACCTTC. As protein: CASSLDVGERTF. The chain links TRBV7-9 to TRBJ1-2; D possibly corresponds to TRBD1 (5 bases). Germline V gives CDR1 SEHNR, CDR2 FQNEAQ (reference sequence). The ends were cut back, 1 base at V and 14 bases at J, with 14 bases in the middle. There are 12 residues in the CDR3.